Presented here are 27 T cell receptor beta chains from one specimen sequenced in a study of cytomegalovirus exposure and HLA in healthy donors. PCR amplification relied on 60 Vbeta primers (plus 13 Jbeta primers). Profiling relied on immunoSEQ multiplex PCR, and the TCRdb table lists in-frame clones only, not all of them. This sample carries roughly 100,000 clones, 76% of them seen once, and the ten largest clones take approximately 8.2%. The specimen sequenced was PBMCs. These receptors all stem from a middle-aged man in good health and CMV-seropositive.

This clone was counted once. J is TRBJ2-1 and V is TRBV6-6; 13 positions match TRBD2. Germline loops: CDR1 MNHNY, CDR2 SVGAGI (reference sequence). This CDR3 region has 15 residues. The trim removed 6 bases at V and 9 bases at J, leaving 8 bases unmatched. Here the CDR3 DNA reads TGTGCCAGCAGAGAACTAGCGGGAGGGCTTGTTGAGCAGTTCTTC. As protein: CASRELAGGLVEQFF.

The J gene is TRBJ2-1, the V gene TRBV4-3; the D gene is possibly TRBD1 (5 bases). The length of the CDR3 is 15 residues. The germline V and J ends were trimmed by 0 bases and 9 bases, with 15 bases remaining between them. The germline V gene encodes CDR1 LGHNA and CDR2 YSLEER. CDR3 amino acids: CASSQDSQGRSEQFF. CDR3 DNA sequence: TGCGCCAGCAGCCAAGATTCCCAGGGTCGGTCTGAGCAGTTCTTC.

This chain connects TRBV30 to TRBJ2-1; perhaps TRBD1 as D (6 bases). V lost 0 bases to trimming and J lost 15 bases, with 15 bases between them. The CDR3 contains 12 residues. Germline V gene sequence: CDR1 GTSNPN, CDR2 SVGIG (reference sequence). CDR3 bases: TGTGCCTGGAGTGTGTGGGGGACACGGCGGTTCTTC. Its protein product is CAWSVWGTRRFF. The full variable domain, completed using reference TRBV30 and TRBJ2-1, is SQTIHQWPATLVQPVGSPLSLECTVEGTSNPNLYWYRQAAGRGLQLLFYSVGIGQISSEVPQNLSASRPQDRQFILSSKKLLLSDSGFYLCAWSVWGTRRFFGPGTRLTVL.

The CDR3 sequence: CASSLRGRRRETQYF. DNA of the CDR3: TGTGCCAGCAGCTTGAGGGGGCGACGTAGAGAGACCCAGTACTTC. This sequence joins TRBV7-2 and TRBJ2-5, with 7 bases lining up with TRBD1. The CDR3 consists of 15 residues. V shed 3 bases and J 4 bases; nucleotides not matched to a gene: 8. The germline V gene has CDR1 SGHTA and CDR2 FQGNSA.

This clone was counted a few times. The chain recombines TRBV6-6 with TRBJ2-1; D is perhaps TRBD1 (5 bases). In germline, CDR1 is MNHNY, CDR2 SVGAGI (reference sequence). The CDR3 contains 11 residues. Trimming left V 7 bases short and J 4 bases short, with 5 bases between. The CDR3 bases are TGTGCCAGCACAGGGTACAATGAGCAGTTCTTC. Encoded protein: CASTGYNEQFF.

The chain joins TRBV7-2 to TRBJ2-4; TRBD1 matches at 7 bases. Looked up from germline, CDR1 is SGHTA and CDR2 is FQGNSA. The CDR3 contains 16 residues. Trimming at V came to 5 bases and at J to 0 bases, leaving 7 bases not matched to a gene. The CDR3 coding sequence is TGTGCCAGCAGCCATGGGACAGCAGTAGCCAAAAACATTCAGTACTTC. Amino acids: CASSHGTAVAKNIQYF.

This chain joins TRBV6-5 and TRBJ1-1; a weak D match, TRBD1 (5 bases). Trimming removed 4 bases at V and 6 bases at J, with 9 bases between. The germline gives CDR1 MNHEY, CDR2 SVGAGI. The CDR3 consists of 12 residues. The CDR3 coding sequence is TGTGCCAGCAGTTCGGGGGTTTCTGAAGCTTTCTTT. Protein sequence: CASSSGVSEAFF.

This clone was observed a single time. The chain uses TRBV11-3 and TRBJ2-2; 8 bases align to TRBD1. CDR1 and CDR2 (germline): SGHNT, YENEEA. After removal of 5 bases from V and 5 bases from J, the junction contained 4 bases not matched to a gene. The CDR3 sequence is 14 residues long. CDR3 sequence (DNA): TGTGCCAGCAGCCAGCGGACAGGGACCGGGGAGCTGTTTTTT. It is translated as CASSQRTGTGELFF.

This clone appeared a few times. The genes are TRBV27 and TRBJ1-2; D gene unclear. The germline V gene has CDR1 MNHEY and CDR2 SMNVEV (reference sequence). V lost 5 bases and J 3 bases, leaving 13 bases between the germline ends. The length of the CDR3 is 14 residues. CDR3 DNA: TGTGCCAGCAGTCCCCCTCGGTCCCACTATGGCTACACCTTC. It specifies CASSPPRSHYGYTF.

The chain joins TRBV9 to TRBJ1-3; 11 bases match TRBD1. V was clipped by 0 bases and J by 0 bases; unmatched bases: 5. This CDR3 contains 18 residues. Germline lookup yields CDR1 SGDLS and CDR2 YYNGEE. The CDR3 spells CASSVGWGQGDSGNTIYF. CDR3 DNA sequence: TGTGCCAGCAGCGTAGGTTGGGGACAGGGGGACTCTGGAAACACCATATATTTT.

With regard to this clone: The junction does not match germline at one end; this may be a read error. This same CDR3 is encoded by further DNA sequences in the sample. The chain uses TRBV2 and TRBJ2-4, with D tentatively TRBD2 (6 bases). Per germline, CDR1 SNHLY and CDR2 FYNNEI. This CDR3 is built from 13 residues. Here the CDR3 reads CASRGGGKNIQYF. CDR3 nucleotides: TGTGCCAGCAGGGGGGGAGGCAAAAACATTCAGTATTTC.

The chain couples TRBV6-1 to TRBJ1-2; D perhaps matches TRBD1 (6 bases). The length of the CDR3 is 14 residues. Germline V lookup: CDR1 MNHNS, CDR2 SASEGT. V lost 5 bases and J 3 bases, leaving 13 bases between the germline ends. The CDR3, as DNA: TGTGCCAGCAGTACCCAACAGGGTTACTATGGCTACACCTTC. Translation: CASSTQQGYYGYTF.

This chain joins TRBV5-1 and TRBJ2-5; a possible D gene is TRBD1 (5 bases). This CDR3 is 14 amino acids long. CDR1 SGHRS and CDR2 YFSETQ come from the germline V gene. Between the trimmed V and J ends, which lost 2 bases and 7 bases, there was a span of 15 bases. CDR3: CASSFRADGGTQYF. CDR3 in DNA: TGCGCCAGCAGCTTCAGGGCGGATGGCGGGACCCAGTACTTC.

This clone was found a few times. The CDR3 DNA reads TGTGCCAGCAGCTGGTTACAGAGCGGGAATAATTCACCCCTCCACTTT. This gives the protein CASSWLQSGNNSPLHF. The genes are TRBV7-2 and TRBJ1-6; D call uncertain. Trimming stripped 4 bases from V and 5 bases from J, with 15 bases between. CDR1 SGHTA and CDR2 FQGNSA come from the germline V gene. The CDR3 is made up of 16 amino acids.

Remarks on this clone: At one boundary the junction diverges from the germline segment, which might be a read error. The chain uses TRBV6-5 and TRBJ2-6; D may be TRBD1 (6 bases). This CDR3 spans 15 amino acids. Germline-derived CDR1 and CDR2 are MNHEY and SVGAGI. The CDR3, as DNA: TGTGCCAGCAGACCTCCAGGGGACGGGGCCAACGGCCTGACTTTC. It translates to CASRPPGDGANGLTF.

This clone came up a few times. The gene calls are TRBV5-4 and TRBJ2-7, with no clear D. V lost 7 bases, J lost 3 bases, and 11 bases lay in between. The CDR3 runs to 12 residues. The germline CDR1 and CDR2 sequences are SGHNT and YYREEE (reference sequence). The CDR3 DNA is TGTGCCAGCGGGCTCTTGGGCTACGAGCAGTACTTC. Its translation is CASGLLGYEQYF.

This clone was recorded once. V is TRBV10-3 and J is TRBJ1-1; D is possibly TRBD1 (5 bases). Germline V gene sequence: CDR1 ENHRY, CDR2 SYGVKD. V was pared by 4 bases and J by 4 bases, with 16 bases between. The CDR3 is 15 amino acids. CDR3 in DNA: TGTGCCATCAGTGTTAACGGGGGTCTGGGCACTGAAGCTTTCTTT. It is translated as CAISVNGGLGTEAFF.

This clone has just a few counts. This rearrangement joins TRBV7-3 to TRBJ1-3; 7 nucleotides match TRBD1. The V segment lost 5 bases and the J segment 0 bases; nucleotides outside the gene matches: 4. In germline, CDR1 is SGHTA, CDR2 FQGTGA. The length of the CDR3 is 15 residues. The CDR3 here is CASSAGTVSGNTIYF. CDR3 nucleotides: TGTGCCAGCAGCGCCGGGACAGTCTCTGGAAACACCATATATTTT.

The V gene is TRBV9, the J gene TRBJ1-1, with TRBD1 as a possible D gene (5 bases). Trimming left V 1 base short and J 0 bases short, with 10 bases between. The CDR3 is 15 residues long. CDR1 and CDR2 from the germline V gene are SGDLS and YYNGEE. The CDR3 DNA is TGTGCCAGCAGCGTATTTACAGGACTGAACACTGAAGCTTTCTTT. It translates to CASSVFTGLNTEAFF.

The chain is built from TRBV10-3 and TRBJ2-7; 7 bases line up with TRBD1. CDR3 length equals 14 residues. Germline V lookup: CDR1 ENHRY, CDR2 SYGVKD. V lost 8 bases and J lost 2; bases outside the gene matches: 9. CDR3 sequence (DNA): TGTGCCATCCGAGAGGGGGCGAATACCTACGAGCAGTACTTC. Protein product: CAIREGANTYEQYF.

The chain links TRBV2 to TRBJ1-2; D call uncertain. This CDR3 is 15 amino acids long. CDR1 SNHLY and CDR2 FYNNEI come from the germline V gene. V lost 1 base and J 3 bases, leaving 12 bases between the germline ends. CDR3 in amino acids: CASSEGEGRDYGYTF. For the CDR3, the DNA is TGTGCCAGCAGTGAAGGGGAGGGTCGGGACTATGGCTACACCTTC. Combining the CDR3 with reference TRBV2 and TRBJ1-2 gives the whole variable domain EPEVTQTPSHQVTQMGQEVILRCVPISNHLYFYWYRQILGQKVEFLVSFYNNEISEKSEIFDDQFSVERPDGSNFTLKIRSTKLEDSAMYFCASSEGEGRDYGYTFGSGTRLTVV.

J is TRBJ1-1 and V is TRBV5-6; 7 nucleotides agree with TRBD1. CDR3 length equals 13 residues. V was pared by 4 bases and J by 8 bases, with 8 bases of the junction left unmatched. CDR1 SGHDT and CDR2 YYEEEE come from the germline V gene. CDR3 sequence reads: CASSLDRTKEAFF. In nucleotides, the CDR3 is TGTGCCAGCAGCCTGGACAGGACGAAGGAAGCTTTCTTT.

This clone came up once. The chain uses TRBV29-1 and TRBJ1-5, with D perhaps TRBD1 (6 bases). The V gene lost 5 bases and the J gene lost 0 bases, with 11 bases spanning the gap. Germline V lookup: CDR1 SQVTM, CDR2 ANQGSEA. This CDR3 region has 14 residues. This CDR3 reads CSVQGRNSNQPQHF. The CDR3 DNA sequence: TGCAGCGTTCAGGGGCGAAATAGCAATCAGCCCCAGCATTTT.

This clone has just a few counts. J is TRBJ2-3 and V is TRBV5-4; the D gene is possibly TRBD1 (6 bases). The CDR3 is 18 residues long. V dropped 4 bases and J dropped 0 bases, with 21 bases sitting between them. In germline, CDR1 is SGHNT, CDR2 YYREEE (reference sequence). CDR3 DNA sequence: TGTGCCAGCAGCCAAACTGGGGGCGGTCGGGCTAGCACAGATACGCAGTATTTT. It specifies CASSQTGGGRASTDTQYF.

The chain couples TRBV19 to TRBJ2-4; D is perhaps TRBD1 (6 bases). CDR1 is LNHDA and CDR2 is SQIVND in the germline V gene (reference sequence). Trimming removed 5 bases from V and 12 bases from J, with 17 bases in between. The CDR3 has 13 amino acids. CDR3 nucleotides: TGTGCCAGTAGTTCGGGCGCGGTGGACAGTCAGTACTTC. This gives the protein CASSSGAVDSQYF.

This chain links TRBV6-5 with TRBJ1-2, with 7 bases fitting TRBD1. Trimming at V came to 7 bases and at J to 2 bases, leaving 7 bases not matched to a gene. Per germline, CDR1 MNHEY and CDR2 SVGAGI. The CDR3 loop spans 14 amino acids. The CDR3 bases are TGTGCCAGCACCGTACAGGGGATGAACTATGGCTACACCTTC. Its protein is CASTVQGMNYGYTF.

The V call is TRBV4-3, the J call TRBJ2-4, with TRBD2 matching 7 bases. CDR1 LGHNA and CDR2 YSLEER come from the germline V gene. V lost 1 base, J lost 0 bases, and 12 bases stayed unmatched. This CDR3 region has 19 residues. For the CDR3, the DNA is TGCGCCAGCAGCCAAGCTCCTTTTGGGGGGGATTTAGCCAAAAACATTCAGTACTTC. Translated, it gives CASSQAPFGGDLAKNIQYF.